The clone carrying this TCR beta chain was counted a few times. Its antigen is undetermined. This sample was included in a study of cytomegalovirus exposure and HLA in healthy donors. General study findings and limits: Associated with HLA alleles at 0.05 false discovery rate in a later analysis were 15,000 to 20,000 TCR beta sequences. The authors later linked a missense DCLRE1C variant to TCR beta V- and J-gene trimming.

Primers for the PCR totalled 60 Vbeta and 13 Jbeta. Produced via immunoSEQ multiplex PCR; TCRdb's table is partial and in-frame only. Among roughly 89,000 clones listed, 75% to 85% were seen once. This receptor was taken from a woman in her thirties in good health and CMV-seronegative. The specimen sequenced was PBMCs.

The CDR3 nucleotides are TGTGCCAGCAGCTTGGATGGGGGGAGCTCCTACAATGAGCAGTTCTTC. It specifies CASSLDGGSSYNEQFF. This chain links TRBV5-4 with TRBJ2-1, with D maybe TRBD2 (6 bases). CDR1 and CDR2 (germline): SGHNT, YYREEE (reference sequence). CDR3 length equals 16 residues. The ends were cut back, 0 bases at V and 0 bases at J, with 10 bases in the middle. The full variable domain, its missing parts supplied by reference TRBV5-4 and TRBJ2-1, is ETGVTQSPTHLIKTRGQQVTLRCSSQSGHNTVSWYQQALGQGPQFIFQYYREEENGRGNFPPRFSGLQFPNYSSELNVNALELDDSALYLCASSLDGGSSYNEQFFGPGTRLTVL.